The next 18 T cell receptor beta chains were all read from a single sample in a study of blood T cells in healthy people across ages. A second roughly 7 to 12 cycle PCR used barcoded and J-beta primers. TCRdb analysed the 5' RACE reads with MiXCR anew, one entry per CDR3 protein. This sample yields 1.6 million or so distinct CDR3 sequences, of which roughly 32% are seen a single time; roughly 10% belongs to the top ten. Sequences were obtained from blood. These receptors originate from a woman aged 25 to 39 in good health.

This clonotype was picked up a small number of times. V and J are TRBV18 and TRBJ2-1; TRBD2 matches 8 bases. The CDR3 consists of 17 residues. Germline-derived CDR1 and CDR2 are KGHSH and LQKENI. V shed 1 base, J shed 3 bases, and the junction held 8 bases outside the gene matches. CDR3 sequence reads: CASSPRWTSQLYNEQFF. CDR3 bases: TGTGCCAGCTCACCACGGTGGACTAGCCAACTCTACAATGAGCAGTTCTTC.

This clonotype was seen ten or more times. The chain recombines TRBV30 with TRBJ2-5, with a tentative D call TRBD1 (6 bases). Germline V gene sequence: CDR1 GTSNPN, CDR2 SVGIG (reference sequence). The CDR3 consists of 13 residues. V lost 3 bases to trimming and J lost 2 bases, with 10 bases between them. The CDR3 coding sequence is TGTGCCTGGAGAGGGCAGGGGCAAGAGACCCAGTACTTC. Its protein is CAWRGQGQETQYF.

This chain uses TRBV12-3 or TRBV12-4 with TRBJ2-7; D possibly uses TRBD1 or TRBD2 (5 bases each). V shed 4 bases and J shed 3 bases, with 13 bases lying between them. The CDR3 length is 14 residues. The CDR3 loop is CASSSVGEGYEQYF. CDR3 DNA sequence: TGTGCCAGCAGTTCAGTGGGGGAAGGCTACGAGCAGTACTTC.

This clonotype turned up a few times. This chain joins TRBV27 and TRBJ2-3; D might be TRBD1 (6 bases). The CDR3 sequence is 15 residues long. In germline, CDR1 is MNHEY, CDR2 SMNVEV (reference sequence). Trimming left V 4 bases short and J 4 bases short, with 15 bases between. CDR3 residues: CASSSLGAMADTQYF. The CDR3 bases are TGTGCCAGCAGTTCATTGGGGGCGATGGCAGATACGCAGTATTTT.

This clonotype was seen a few times. The rearrangement joins TRBV6-5 to TRBJ1-2; TRBD1 is a possible D gene (5 bases). This CDR3 contains 14 residues. Germline lookup yields CDR1 MNHEY and CDR2 SVGAGI. Trimming took 6 bases from V and 4 from J, leaving 15 bases between them. CDR3 amino acids: CASSRGQEAYGYTF. CDR3 sequence (DNA): TGTGCCAGCAGCCGGGGCCAGGAGGCCTATGGCTACACCTTC.

A single count supports this clonotype. This chain connects TRBV29-1 to TRBJ2-5, with 9 bases that match TRBD1. Trimming took 6 bases from V and 2 from J; bases not matched to a gene: 13. The germline CDR1 and CDR2 sequences are SQVTM and ANQGSEA. The length of the CDR3 is 16 residues. The CDR3 nucleotides read TGCAGCGTCCCAATCGGGGTAGGGACAGGGCAAGAGACCCAGTACTTC. Translation: CSVPIGVGTGQETQYF.

This clonotype has more than one count but fewer than ten. J is TRBJ1-1 and V is TRBV11-2; 7 bases align to TRBD1. The CDR3 runs to 13 residues. J was trimmed by 8 bases and V by 5 bases; bases with no gene match: 8. Germline V gene sequence: CDR1 SGHAT, CDR2 FQNNGV. In DNA form, the CDR3 reads TGTGCCAGCAGCAAGGGGGCGGAAACAGAAGCTTTCTTT. Its protein product is CASSKGAETEAFF.

This clonotype was seen more than once but under ten times. The genes are TRBV6-5 and TRBJ2-1; 8 bases match TRBD2. Germline lookup yields CDR1 MNHEY and CDR2 SVGAGI. With 8 bases clipped from V and 7 bases from J, the junction kept 7 bases outside the gene matches. The length of the CDR3 is 13 residues. The CDR3 coding sequence is TGTGCCAGCTCGGGGGGGAGAATGAATGAGCAGTTCTTC. Its protein is CASSGGRMNEQFF.

This clonotype was counted between two and nine times. The chain combines TRBV4-1 with TRBJ2-7; tentatively, D is TRBD2 (5 bases). V lost 3 bases and J 7 bases, leaving 13 bases between the germline ends. Per germline, CDR1 MGHRA and CDR2 YSYEKL. CDR3 length: 13 residues. CDR3 sequence: CASSQQIPGEQYF. CDR3 bases: TGCGCCAGCAGCCAGCAGATCCCGGGGGAGCAGTACTTC.

This clonotype appeared a few times. The chain combines TRBV20-1 with TRBJ2-1, with no clear D. CDR3 size: 14 residues. V dropped 0 bases and J dropped 5 bases, with 11 bases sitting between them. Germline values: CDR1 DFQATT, CDR2 SNEGSKA (reference sequence). The DNA of the CDR3 is TGCAGTGCTAGAGATCTGAACTTTCACAATGAGCAGTTCTTC. Residues: CSARDLNFHNEQFF.

This clonotype was seen many times. The chain uses TRBV12-3 or TRBV12-4 and TRBJ2-1, with TRBD2 identical over 10 bases. The junction had 6 bases not matched to a gene; V was cut back by 7 bases and J by 3 bases. The CDR3 covers 15 residues. CDR3 bases: TGTGCCAGCACCTCCATAGCGGGAGGCTACAATGAGCAGTTCTTC. Translation: CASTSIAGGYNEQFF.

In nucleotides, the CDR3 is TGTGCCAGCAGCGGAGGACTAGCTAACTTTTTAATATATAACAATGAGCAGTTCTTC. Amino acid sequence: CASSGGLANFLIYNNEQFF. The chain links TRBV3-1 to TRBJ2-1; 8 bases match TRBD2. The junction had 20 bases not matched to a gene; V was cut back by 5 bases and J by 5 bases. The CDR3 length is 19 residues. Germline V lookup: CDR1 LGHDT, CDR2 YNNKEL (reference sequence).

The chain has TRBV6-5 and TRBJ2-1; 12 bases line up with TRBD2. CDR1 is MNHEY and CDR2 is SVGAGI in the germline V gene. Trimming at V came to 5 bases and at J to 4 bases, leaving 6 bases not matched to a gene. This CDR3 contains 16 residues. The CDR3 bases are TGTGCCAGCAGTCGCTCGGGACTAGCGGGTTACAATGAGCAGTTCTTC. Amino acid sequence: CASSRSGLAGYNEQFF.

The chain recombines TRBV4-1 with TRBJ2-1; perhaps TRBD2 as D (5 bases). CDR1 and CDR2 (germline): MGHRA, YSYEKL. V was pared by 2 bases and J by 0 bases, with 11 bases between. The CDR3 sequence is 16 residues long. This CDR3 is CASSQRTALSYNEQFF. As DNA, the CDR3 is TGCGCCAGCAGCCAACGGACTGCCCTCTCCTACAATGAGCAGTTCTTC.

This chain joins TRBV11-2 and TRBJ1-1; a weak D match, TRBD1 (5 bases). Germline V gene data show CDR1 as SGHAT and CDR2 as FQNNGV. Trimming took 1 base from V and 8 from J, leaving 14 bases between them. This CDR3 is 14 amino acids long. The CDR3 loop reads CASSLVRQGPEAFF. The CDR3 region has the DNA TGTGCCAGCAGCTTAGTTCGGCAGGGCCCGGAAGCTTTCTTT.

This chain uses TRBV6-1 with TRBJ2-5, with a weak D call TRBD1 (6 bases). The CDR3 is made up of 16 amino acids. CDR1 MNHNS and CDR2 SASEGT come from the germline V gene. V was clipped by 10 bases and J by 3 bases, with 24 bases between them. The CDR3 coding sequence is TGTGCCACCCGAAAGGAACTAGGACAGTGGAAAGAGACCCAGTACTTC. As protein: CATRKELGQWKETQYF.

J is TRBJ2-7 and V is TRBV6-1; TRBD2 aligns across 13 bases. CDR3 length: 18 amino acids. Trimming cost V 4 bases and J 5 bases; bases outside gene matches: 14. Germline V lookup: CDR1 MNHNS, CDR2 SASEGT. This CDR3 is CASSGRGLAGANLHEQYF. CDR3 nucleotides: TGTGCCAGCAGTGGCCGCGGACTAGCGGGAGCAAATCTCCACGAGCAGTACTTC.

V usage is TRBV20-1 and J usage is TRBJ2-5, with a possible D match to TRBD2 (6 bases). The CDR3 loop spans 14 amino acids. Trimming removed 3 bases at V and 2 bases at J, with 13 bases between. CDR1 is DFQATT and CDR2 is SNEGSKA in the germline V gene (reference sequence). CDR3 coding DNA: TGCAGTGCTAGGAGAGGGGACTGGCAAGAGACCCAGTACTTC. Amino acids: CSARRGDWQETQYF.